This T cell receptor (beta chain) comes out of a study of CD8 T cells in ankylosing spondylitis. Study-wide results and caveats: Seemingly characteristic of ankylosing spondylitis blood was a TCR beta motif consisting of several highly homologous variants.

TCRdb processed the 5' RACE reads anew with MiXCR; each CDR3 protein has one entry. The sample has 700,000 or so distinct CDR3 sequences; around a fifth are singletons. There are a few counts of this clonotype. Its antigen remains unidentified. J was trimmed by 5 bases and V by 7 bases; bases with no gene match: 13. Germline lookup yields CDR1 SNHLY and CDR2 FYNNEI. The CDR3 covers 15 residues. The source material was blood, either unsorted or a sorted T cell fraction (not recorded which). The sequence derives from a male donor with ankylosing spondylitis. The rearrangement joins TRBV2 to TRBJ1-1, with 7 bases lining up with TRBD1. CDR3 loop: CASTKRAQGLTEAFF. CDR3 sequence (DNA): TGTGCCAGCACCAAGCGGGCACAGGGGTTGACTGAAGCTTTCTTT.